These T cell receptor beta chains were read from a single sample in a study of cytomegalovirus exposure and HLA in healthy donors. Measured with immunoSEQ multiplex PCR; TCRdb has only the in-frame clones, and not every one. The repertoire consists of nearly 70,000 clones, with roughly 71% occurring once and the leading ten covering 11%. The sequenced sample was PBMCs. These receptors were taken from a woman aged 55-70 years in good health and CMV-seropositive. The CDR3 runs from the conserved cysteine through the conserved F or W. A D gene is named only where the DNA matches it firmly. Some rows mark clone size as missing; the rest say once, few, many or name a class of expanded clone.

clone_size	v_call	j_call	d_call	cdr3_aa	cdr3_nt
-	TRBV4-1	TRBJ2-7	-	CASSQEPSSYEQYF	TGCGCCAGCAGCCAAGAGCCGAGCTCCTACGAGCAGTACTTC
-	TRBV27	TRBJ1-1	-	CASSNFQRGTEAFF	TGTGCCAGCAGCAATTTTCAGAGAGGTACTGAAGCTTTCTTT
once	TRBV4-2	TRBJ2-3	-	CASSQDRSIDTQYF	TGTGCCAGCAGCCAAGATCGAAGCATCGATACGCAGTATTTT
-	TRBV5-1	TRBJ1-3	-	CASSSKDLTSGNTIYF	TGCGCCAGCAGCTCGAAGGACTTAACCTCTGGAAACACCATATATTTT
-	TRBV5-4	TRBJ1-3	-	CASSLGQGGSSGNTIYF	TGTGCCAGCAGCTTGGGTCAGGGTGGATCCTCTGGAAACACCATATATTTT
-	TRBV2	TRBJ1-2	TRBD1	CASSARQGYGGYGYTF	TGTGCCAGCAGTGCCCGACAGGGATACGGGGGCTATGGCTACACCTTC
-	TRBV4-1	TRBJ1-1	-	CASSHVGQRNTEAFF	TGCGCCAGCAGCCATGTTGGACAGAGGAACACTGAAGCTTTCTTT
-	TRBV5-1	TRBJ2-7	-	CASSFNGQGEQYF	TGCGCCAGCAGCTTCAACGGCCAGGGCGAGCAGTACTTC
few	TRBV4-1	TRBJ1-2	-	CASSQDRAGNFGYTF	TGCGCCAGCAGCCAAGATCGAGCAGGGAACTTTGGCTACACCTTC
-	TRBV7-7	TRBJ2-3	TRBD1	CASSLSRGPWDTQYF	TGTGCTAGCAGCTTAAGCAGGGGGCCTTGGGATACGCAGTATTTT
-	TRBV19	TRBJ1-2	-	CASSGPGSTGIGYTF	TGTGCCAGTAGTGGACCGGGCTCTACAGGGATCGGCTACACCTTC
-	TRBV10-3	TRBJ1-1	-	CAISVGRTPRGTEAFF	TGTGCCATCAGTGTCGGCCGGACCCCAAGGGGCACTGAAGCTTTCTTT
-	TRBV12-5	TRBJ2-5	TRBD2	CASGIGLAGANQETQYF	TGTGCTAGTGGCATCGGACTAGCGGGGGCTAATCAAGAGACCCAGTACTTC
-	TRBV5-6	TRBJ1-3	TRBD1	CASSLGQGAYTIYF	TGTGCCAGCAGCTTGGGGCAGGGGGCATACACCATATATTTT
-	TRBV5-1	TRBJ2-7	-	CASSFGHSYEQYF	TGCGCCAGCAGCTTCGGACACTCCTACGAGCAGTACTTC
-	TRBV5-1	TRBJ1-2	-	CASSLIRASGGYTF	TGCGCCAGCAGCTTGATCAGGGCCTCGGGCGGCTACACCTTC
-	TRBV30	TRBJ2-3	TRBD2	CAWAAGLGATDTQYF	TGTGCCTGGGCCGCGGGACTAGGGGCAACAGATACGCAGTATTTT
-	TRBV7-9	TRBJ2-6	TRBD2	CASSWGGSSGANVLTF	TGTGCCAGCAGCTGGGGGGGGAGCTCTGGGGCCAACGTCCTGACTTTC
few	TRBV4-1	TRBJ2-3	TRBD1	CASSPGTGGLDTQYF	TGCGCCAGCAGCCCGGGGACAGGGGGTCTCGATACGCAGTATTTT
-	TRBV27	TRBJ2-7	TRBD1	CASSPGQGEQYF	TGTGCCAGCAGTCCCGGACAGGGCGAGCAGTACTTC